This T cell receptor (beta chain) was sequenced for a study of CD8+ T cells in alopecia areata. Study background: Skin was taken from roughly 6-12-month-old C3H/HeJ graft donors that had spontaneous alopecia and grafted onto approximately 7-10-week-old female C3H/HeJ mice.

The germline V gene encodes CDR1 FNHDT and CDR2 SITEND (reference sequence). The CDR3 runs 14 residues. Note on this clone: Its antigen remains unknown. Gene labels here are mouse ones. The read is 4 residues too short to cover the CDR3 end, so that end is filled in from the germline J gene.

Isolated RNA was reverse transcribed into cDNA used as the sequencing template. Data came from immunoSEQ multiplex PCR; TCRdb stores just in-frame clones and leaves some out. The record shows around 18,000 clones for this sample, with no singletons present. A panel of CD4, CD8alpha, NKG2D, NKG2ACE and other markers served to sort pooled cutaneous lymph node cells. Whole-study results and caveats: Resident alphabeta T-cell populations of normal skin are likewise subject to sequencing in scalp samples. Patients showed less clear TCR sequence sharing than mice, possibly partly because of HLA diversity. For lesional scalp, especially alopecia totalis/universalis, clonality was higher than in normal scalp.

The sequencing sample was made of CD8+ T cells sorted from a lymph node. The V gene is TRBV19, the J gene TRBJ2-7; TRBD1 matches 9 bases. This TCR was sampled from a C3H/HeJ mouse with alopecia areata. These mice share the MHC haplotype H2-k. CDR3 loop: CASSPGQGGDEQYF. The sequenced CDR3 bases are TGTGCCAGCAGCCCGGGACAGGGAGGGGAT.